This T cell receptor beta chain was retrieved from a study of Graves' ophthalmopathy and Graves' hyperthyroidism. CDR3 size: 16 residues. The germline V gene encodes CDR1 SGHRS and CDR2 YFSETQ. V lost 4 bases, J lost 2 bases, and 15 bases lay in between. This clonotype was picked up a small number of times. From RNA, the CDR3 regions of TCR beta chains were amplified and sequenced. The workflow started with a first-round RT-PCR run with HTBI primers and then moved on to a second-round multiplex PCR. TCRdb used MiXCR to reprocess the multiplex PCR reads, holding one entry per CDR3 protein. The repertoire holds over a million distinct CDR3 sequences, with roughly two fifths as singletons.

The sequence derives from an adult man with Graves' hyperthyroidism. The chain uses TRBV5-1 and TRBJ2-2; D gene ambiguous. Sequencing was done on a sample of peripheral blood or thyroid tissue (not recorded which). The DNA of the CDR3 is TGCGCCAGCAGCCCTGCCCCACCTCTTAACACCGGGGAGCTGTTTTTT. Protein sequence: CASSPAPPLNTGELFF.